This is a list of T cell receptor beta chains from one sample in a study of a mutant IDH1 vaccine in newly diagnosed glioma. Which antigens these TCRs recognize remains unknown. TCRdb's table, derived via immunoSEQ multiplex PCR, lists solely in-frame clones and lacks some. The sample consists of around 33,000 clones, 90% of them appearing once. The sample was PBMCs, taken from a glioma patient whose treatment included an IDH1 peptide vaccine. The receptor source for this set is a man aged 18 to 29 with glioma. The CDR3 runs from the conserved cysteine through the conserved F or W. A D gene is named only where the DNA matches it firmly. The size entry is marked missing in some rows and otherwise reads once, few, many or a size class.

j_gene,d_gene,v_gene,abundance,CDR3aa,CDR3nt
TRBJ2-7,TRBD2,TRBV7-9,NA,CASSPRGVYEQYF,TGTGCCAGCAGCCCCCGGGGGGTGTACGAGCAGTACTTC
TRBJ2-7,TRBD1,TRBV27,NA,CASSWGQGAYEQYF,TGTGCCAGCAGTTGGGGACAGGGGGCCTACGAGCAGTACTTC
TRBJ1-1,TRBD1,TRBV28,once,CASTPGGSSTEAFF,TGTGCCAGCACCCCAGGGGGGAGCTCCACTGAAGCTTTCTTT
TRBJ1-5,NA,TRBV19,NA,CASSPGGGNQPQHF,TGTGCCAGTAGTCCGGGGGGGGGCAATCAGCCCCAGCATTTT
TRBJ2-2,NA,TRBV6-6,NA,CASSYSPDTGELFF,TGTGCCAGCAGTTACTCCCCCGACACCGGGGAGCTGTTTTTT
TRBJ2-7,NA,TRBV18,few,CASSSQLEYEQYF,TGTGCCAGCTCATCTCAACTAGAGTACGAGCAGTACTTC
TRBJ2-7,TRBD1,TRBV6-1,NA,CAFAVGGTGRWEQYF,TGTGCCTTCGCAGTGGGGGGGACAGGGCGATGGGAGCAGTACTTC
TRBJ1-4,NA,TRBV30,few,CAWSIREKLFF,TGTGCCTGGAGTATCCGGGAAAAACTGTTTTTT
TRBJ2-5,NA,TRBV29-1,NA,CSVEGAAGDNQETQYF,TGCAGCGTTGAAGGAGCGGCCGGGGACAACCAAGAGACCCAGTACTTC
TRBJ1-2,NA,TRBV5-5,NA,CASGKRSYGYTF,TGTGCCAGCGGAAAGAGATCTTATGGCTACACCTTC
TRBJ1-2,NA,TRBV20-1,NA,CSARAGYGYTF,TGCAGTGCTAGAGCGGGCTATGGCTACACCTTC
TRBJ2-3,TRBD2,TRBV27,NA,CASSLASGTDTQYF,TGTGCCAGCAGTTTGGCTAGCGGGACCGATACGCAGTATTTT
TRBJ1-2,TRBD1,TRBV9,NA,CASSVGQGKPYGYTF,TGTGCCAGCAGCGTGGGACAGGGAAAGCCTTATGGCTACACCTTC
TRBJ1-2,NA,TRBV6-5,NA,CASSLDPFSGYTF,TGTGCCAGCAGCTTAGACCCCTTTTCCGGCTACACCTTC
TRBJ1-2,TRBD1,TRBV5-4,NA,CASSSTGSYGYTF,TGTGCCAGCAGCTCGACAGGGAGCTATGGCTACACCTTC
TRBJ2-1,TRBD2,TRBV29-1,NA,CSVEGLADPSSYNEQFF,TGCAGCGTTGAAGGACTAGCGGACCCAAGCTCCTACAATGAGCAGTTCTTC
TRBJ1-1,NA,TRBV6-5,NA,CASSAPWGEAFF,TGTGCCAGCAGTGCCCCGTGGGGAGAAGCTTTCTTT
TRBJ2-1,NA,TRBV29-1,NA,CSVVCWEGGNEQFF,TGCAGCGTTGTCTGCTGGGAGGGGGGGAATGAGCAGTTCTTC
TRBJ2-7,NA,TRBV5-1,NA,CASSLKLQYEQYF,TGCGCCAGCAGCTTGAAACTACAGTACGAGCAGTACTTC
TRBJ1-2,NA,TRBV11-2,NA,CASSPDGNYGYTF,TGTGCCAGCAGCCCAGACGGAAACTATGGCTACACCTTC
TRBJ1-5,TRBD1,TRBV7-9,NA,CASSRTGGQPQHF,TGTGCCAGCAGCCGTACAGGGGGTCAGCCCCAGCATTTT
TRBJ2-6,NA,TRBV7-9,NA,CASSLSESGANVLTF,TGTGCCAGCAGCCTCAGTGAATCTGGGGCCAACGTCCTGACTTTC
TRBJ2-1,NA,TRBV5-6,NA,CASSPKGAGPFNEQFF,TGTGCCAGCAGCCCCAAGGGCGCTGGGCCTTTCAATGAGCAGTTCTTC
TRBJ1-2,NA,TRBV6-1,NA,CASSEESGDGYTF,TGTGCCAGCAGTGAAGAATCTGGGGATGGCTACACCTTC
TRBJ2-3,TRBD2,TRBV25-1,NA,CASSELVAGVTDTQYF,TGTGCCAGCAGTGAATTAGTAGCGGGGGTCACAGATACGCAGTATTTT
TRBJ1-5,TRBD1,TRBV27,NA,CASKARQGHQPQHF,TGTGCCAGCAAAGCGCGACAGGGGCATCAGCCCCAGCATTTT
TRBJ1-2,NA,TRBV30,few,CAWSVGRGLGGYTF,TGTGCCTGGAGTGTAGGGAGGGGGTTGGGAGGCTACACCTTC
TRBJ1-2,TRBD1,TRBV19,NA,CASSIYVGQGSSGYTF,TGTGCCAGTAGTATATATGTTGGACAGGGAAGTTCGGGCTACACCTTC
TRBJ2-1,TRBD2,TRBV6-1,few,CASSALAGSNEQFF,TGTGCCAGCAGTGCCCTAGCGGGGAGCAATGAGCAGTTCTTC
TRBJ2-7,NA,TRBV27,NA,CASSSPLYEQYF,TGTGCCAGCAGTTCCCCCTTATACGAGCAGTACTTC
TRBJ1-4,NA,TRBV7-9,NA,CANRELNEKLFF,TGTGCCAACCGAGAACTTAATGAAAAACTGTTTTTT
TRBJ2-7,NA,TRBV27,NA,CASRGGHGTYEQYF,TGTGCCAGCAGGGGGGGACACGGGACCTACGAGCAGTACTTC
TRBJ2-7,NA,TRBV28,NA,CASSAGSHEQYF,TGTGCCAGCAGTGCGGGTTCTCACGAGCAGTACTTC
TRBJ1-6,NA,TRBV7-2,NA,CASSLAMDSPLHF,TGTGCCAGCAGCCTAGCTATGGATTCACCCCTCCACTTT
TRBJ1-5,NA,TRBV15,NA,CATSRDLGNQPQHF,TGTGCCACCAGCAGAGATCTGGGCAATCAGCCCCAGCATTTT
TRBJ2-7,TRBD1,TRBV5-6,NA,CASSILPGQSYEQYF,TGTGCCAGCAGCATACTCCCGGGACAGTCCTACGAGCAGTACTTC
TRBJ1-2,NA,TRBV6-1,few,CASSPSYGGDYGYTF,TGTGCCAGCAGCCCCTCGTACGGGGGCGACTATGGCTACACCTTC
TRBJ2-1,TRBD1,TRBV18,NA,CASSPGDRLYNEQFF,TGTGCCAGCTCACCAGGGGACAGACTTTACAATGAGCAGTTCTTC
TRBJ1-2,TRBD1,TRBV5-1,NA,CASTPGGYDGYTF,TGCGCCAGCACCCCAGGGGGTTATGATGGCTACACCTTC
TRBJ1-2,NA,TRBV6-6,NA,CASSYTTRGYTF,TGTGCCAGCAGTTACACCACCCGGGGCTACACCTTC
TRBJ1-1,TRBD1,TRBV9,NA,CASSPRQGSDTEAFF,TGTGCCAGCAGCCCGCGACAGGGGTCGGACACTGAAGCTTTCTTT
TRBJ2-2,TRBD2,TRBV5-6,NA,CASSPFGTSGKSAGELFF,TGTGCCAGCAGCCCTTTCGGGACTAGCGGGAAAAGTGCCGGGGAGCTGTTTTTT
TRBJ1-2,NA,TRBV7-2,NA,CASSPLQGSYNYGYTF,TGTGCCAGCAGCCCCCTCCAGGGCAGCTATAACTATGGCTACACCTTC
TRBJ1-2,TRBD1,TRBV30,NA,CAWSDHGTANYGYTF,TGTGCCTGGAGCGATCACGGGACAGCTAACTATGGCTACACCTTC
TRBJ2-7,TRBD1,TRBV4-1,NA,CASSQRDRGSYEQYF,TGCGCCAGCAGCCAAAGGGACAGGGGCTCCTACGAGCAGTACTTC
TRBJ1-4,TRBD1,TRBV5-1,once,CASSSLGRGLPNEKLFF,TGCGCCAGCAGCTCCCTGGGCAGGGGGCTTCCTAATGAAAAACTGTTTTTT
TRBJ2-7,NA,TRBV20-1,NA,CSAPLRGEQYF,TGCAGTGCTCCTCTTAGGGGCGAGCAGTACTTC
TRBJ1-1,TRBD1,TRBV29-1,NA,CSVRGALTGGDNTEAFF,TGCAGCGTGCGCGGGGCATTGACAGGGGGGGACAACACTGAAGCTTTCTTT
TRBJ1-4,TRBD1,TRBV18,NA,CASSPPGTALRNEKLFF,TGTGCCAGCTCACCACCCGGGACAGCGCTTCGGAATGAAAAACTGTTTTTT
TRBJ1-4,TRBD1,TRBV6-5,NA,CASSYDRGKEKLFF,TGTGCCAGCAGTTACGACAGGGGGAAGGAAAAACTGTTTTTT
TRBJ2-7,TRBD1,TRBV19,NA,CASSQQGAAYEQYF,TGTGCCAGTAGCCAACAGGGGGCAGCCTACGAGCAGTACTTC
TRBJ2-1,TRBD2,TRBV7-9,once,CASSLSGSRHNEQFF,TGTGCCAGCAGCTTAAGCGGGAGCCGGCACAATGAGCAGTTCTTC
TRBJ2-7,NA,TRBV6-1,NA,CASSDGDNLYEQYF,TGTGCCAGCAGTGATGGGGACAACCTCTACGAGCAGTACTTC
TRBJ2-3,NA,TRBV27,NA,CASSSYTDTQYF,TGTGCCAGCAGTTCCTACACAGATACGCAGTATTTT
TRBJ2-2,NA,TRBV7-2,NA,CASSYADGGELFF,TGTGCCAGCAGCTACGCGGATGGAGGGGAGCTGTTTTTT
TRBJ1-1,NA,TRBV6-5,few,CASSYGQETLHTEAFF,TGTGCCAGCAGTTACGGGCAGGAAACCTTGCACACTGAAGCTTTCTTT